Listed below are T cell receptor beta chains from one sample, sequenced in a study of cytomegalovirus exposure and HLA in healthy donors. Some clones are missing from TCRdb's copy, which holds only in-frame ones; the method was immunoSEQ multiplex PCR. The sample holds 180,000 or so clones, about 79% seen once. Input material: PBMCs. Source of these receptors: a female donor in good health and CMV-seronegative. CDR3s include the opening cysteine and the closing phenylalanine or tryptophan. Fields, in order: V gene, clone size, D gene, J gene, CDR3 DNA, CDR3 protein. D genes are given only for firm matches. Clone size appears in some rows only: once, few, many, or a class for an expanded clone.

TRBV6-5	.	TRBD1	TRBJ1-3	TGTGCCAGCAGCAGGGGGCAAGGAAACACCATATATTTT	CASSRGQGNTIYF
TRBV19	.	.	TRBJ2-4	TGTGCCAGTAGTATCGGGGTGGGGAACATTCAGTACTTC	CASSIGVGNIQYF
TRBV6-4	.	TRBD1	TRBJ1-2	TGTGCCAGCAGTGACTCTGGGACAGGGCACTATGGCTACACCTTC	CASSDSGTGHYGYTF
TRBV6-5	few	TRBD1	TRBJ1-3	TGTGCCAGCAGTTCCCTGGGGACAGATGGAAACACCATATATTTT	CASSSLGTDGNTIYF
TRBV21-1	.	.	TRBJ2-7	TGTGCCAGCAGCAAAGGTGGGACAGGGAAGGAATACGAGCAGTACTTC	CASSKGGTGKEYEQYF
TRBV7-3	.	TRBD2	TRBJ2-5	TGTGCCAGCAGCAGTAGCGGGGGGGCTGAGGCCCAGTACTTC	CASSSSGGAEAQYF
TRBV10-3	.	.	TRBJ2-3	TGTGCCATCAGTGGGTATGGTTCGACTAGCACAGATACGCAGTATTTT	CAISGYGSTSTDTQYF
TRBV5-6	once	TRBD1	TRBJ2-2	TGTGCCAGCAGCTTGGGACAGGGGGCTTACACCGGGGAGCTGTTTTTT	CASSLGQGAYTGELFF
TRBV5-1	.	TRBD2	TRBJ2-1	TGCGCCAGCAGGGAGACTAGCGGGATATATGAGCAGTTCTTC	CASRETSGIYEQFF
TRBV30	.	.	TRBJ1-4	TGTGCCTGGAGTGTAGGGGGATCAACTAATGAAAAACTGTTTTTT	CAWSVGGSTNEKLFF
TRBV6-4	.	.	TRBJ2-7	TGTGCCACAGGGTGCAGGGAAGCCTACGAGCAGTACTTC	CATGCREAYEQYF
TRBV12-5	few	.	TRBJ2-1	TGTGCTAGTGGTTTGGTTCCGGGGAATGAGCAGTTCTTC	CASGLVPGNEQFF
TRBV19	.	TRBD2	TRBJ2-1	TGTGCCAGTACTAGGGGACTAGCGGGCCCTGCCTCCTACAATGAGCAGTTCTTC	CASTRGLAGPASYNEQFF
TRBV5-1	.	.	TRBJ1-4	TGCGCCAGCAGCTTGGGTACGAACAGGCCTAATGAAAAACTGTTTTTT	CASSLGTNRPNEKLFF
TRBV15	.	TRBD2	TRBJ2-6	TGTGCCACAAGCGGGAGTCACTCTGGGGCCAACGTCCTGACTTTC	CATSGSHSGANVLTF
TRBV19	.	.	TRBJ2-7	TGTGCCAGTAGTATACTGGGCCGAGGGCAGCAGTACTTC	CASSILGRGQQYF
TRBV6-5	once	.	TRBJ2-3	TGTGCCAGCACCCCCCCCGGTGTCCCAGATACGCAGTATTTT	CASTPPGVPDTQYF
TRBV7-9	.	TRBD2	TRBJ2-1	TGTTCCAGCAACTACGGAGCGGGAGGGCCTAATGAGCAGTTCTTC	CSSNYGAGGPNEQFF
TRBV7-9	.	.	TRBJ1-1	TGTGCCAGCAGCTTTGGTCCCGGGAACACTGAAGCTTTCTTT	CASSFGPGNTEAFF
TRBV7-8	.	.	TRBJ1-2	TGTGCCAGCAGCTCGCAGGCATTACGTAATTATGGCTACACCTTC	CASSSQALRNYGYTF
TRBV28	.	.	TRBJ1-1	TGTGCCAGCAGTTTACACAGGGACGGTCCATTGTCAACTGAAGCTTTCTTT	CASSLHRDGPLSTEAFF
TRBV5-4	few	.	TRBJ2-4	TGTGCCAGCAGCTTGGATCCTGAGGGTGCCAAAAACAGTCAGTACTTC	CASSLDPEGAKNSQYF
TRBV6-4	few	.	TRBJ2-3	TGTGCCAGCAGTGTTGAGGGAACAGATACGCAGTATTTT	CASSVEGTDTQYF
TRBV6-5	.	TRBD1	TRBJ2-1	TGTGCCAGCAGGCCCGGGACAGGGGGCCGGCTTGAGCAGTTCTTC	CASRPGTGGRLEQFF
TRBV30	.	TRBD2	TRBJ2-7	TGTGCCTGGAGTGGTGGGGGGGAGGCATACGAGCAGTACTTC	CAWSGGGEAYEQYF
TRBV7-2	once	.	TRBJ2-7	TGTGCCAGCACCCTGCGGGTTCCCTACGAGCAGTACTTC	CASTLRVPYEQYF
TRBV4-3	once	.	TRBJ2-1	TGCGCCAGCAGCTCCCAGCGGGCCTACAATGAGCAGTTCTTC	CASSSQRAYNEQFF
TRBV10-3	.	.	TRBJ2-7	TGTGCCATCAGCCTATTAGCGGACTACGAGCAGTACTTC	CAISLLADYEQYF
TRBV5-1	.	TRBD2	TRBJ2-2	TGCGCCAGCAGGCCCCAACGGGGGGGAACCGGGGAGCTGTTTTTT	CASRPQRGGTGELFF
TRBV2	.	TRBD1	TRBJ2-5	TGTGCCATCATACTCAGGGGGCGGGAGACCCAGTACTTC	CAIILRGRETQYF
TRBV9	.	.	TRBJ2-5	TGTGCCAGCAGCGTAGGACTCGAGGGCGAAGAGACCCAGTACTTC	CASSVGLEGEETQYF
TRBV5-1	.	.	TRBJ1-1	TGCGCCAGCTCTCTTGGGGGGGGCACTGAAGCTTTCTTT	CASSLGGGTEAFF
TRBV27	.	.	TRBJ2-3	TGTGCCAGCCGTACCGGGTCCGACTTTCTCTCAGATACGCAGTATTTT	CASRTGSDFLSDTQYF
TRBV28	.	TRBD1	TRBJ1-2	TGTGCCGGCAGCGGACAGGGAAACTATGGCTACACCTTC	CAGSGQGNYGYTF
TRBV5-8	.	.	TRBJ1-2	TGTGCCAGCAGCTTGGAAGAGTGGAGCTTCACGGGCTATGGCTACACCTTC	CASSLEEWSFTGYGYTF